Described below is a single T cell receptor beta chain sequence and its context. As yet, its antigen is unknown. These data originate in a study of blood T cells in healthy people across ages. General study findings and limits: Total diversity from one million sequenced T cells was likely underestimated.

Germline assignment: CDR1 DFQATT and CDR2 SNEGSKA (reference sequence). The CDR3 loop spans 15 amino acids. After removal of 2 bases from V and 7 bases from J, the junction contained 6 bases not matched to a gene. Sample-barcoded 5' priming and a J-beta primer mix drove a second PCR of 7 to 11 cycles. TCRdb reanalysed the 5' RACE reads using MiXCR and keeps one entry per CDR3 protein. The data show about 1.6 million distinct CDR3 sequences, about 35% seen once. The sample taken for sequencing was blood. The sequence was obtained from a woman aged 25 to 39 in good health. The chain recombines TRBV20-1 with TRBJ2-5; TRBD2 matches 14 bases. The CDR3 DNA sequence: TGCAGTGCTAGACCGACTAGCGGGGGGGCAGCGACCCAGTACTTC. Residues: CSARPTSGGAATQYF.